This T cell receptor beta chain was sequenced in a study of beta chain features in type 1 diabetes. Isolated RNA was reverse transcribed in full, so expressed TCRB transcripts were sequenced. TCRdb's table, derived via immunoSEQ multiplex PCR, lists solely in-frame clones and lacks some. The table has hundreds of thousands of clones, roughly 16% seen once. Study-level results: More deletions and fewer insertions at VDJ junctions were seen in type 1 diabetes patients.

On this clone itself: Its antigen is currently unknown.

Input material: naive CD4+ T cells from blood. The sequence was obtained from a man aged 18 to 30 in good health.

CDR3 sequence reads: CATSPRQGGTNTGELFF. The CDR3 region has the DNA TGTGCCACCAGCCCCAGACAGGGAGGTACTAACACCGGGGAGCTGTTTTTT. This sequence joins TRBV15 and TRBJ2-2; D may be TRBD1 (7 bases). CDR3 size: 17 residues. V lost 5 bases and J 2 bases, leaving 18 bases between the germline ends. The germline gives CDR1 LNHNV, CDR2 YYDKDF (reference sequence).